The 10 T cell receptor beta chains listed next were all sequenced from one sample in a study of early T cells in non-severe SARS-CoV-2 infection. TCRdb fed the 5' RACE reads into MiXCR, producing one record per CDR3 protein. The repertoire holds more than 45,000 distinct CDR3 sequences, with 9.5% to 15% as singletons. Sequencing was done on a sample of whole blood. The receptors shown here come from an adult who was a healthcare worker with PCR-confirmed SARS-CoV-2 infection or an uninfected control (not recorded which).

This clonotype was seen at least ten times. As DNA, the CDR3 is TGTGCCAGCAGCCAACTCAAGGACATTCAGTACTTC. Amino acids: CASSQLKDIQYF. The chain joins TRBV14 to TRBJ2-4; D not certain. Trimming removed 2 bases at V and 8 bases at J, with 7 bases between. The V gene's germline CDR1 is SGHDN and CDR2 FVKESK. This CDR3 has 12 amino acids.

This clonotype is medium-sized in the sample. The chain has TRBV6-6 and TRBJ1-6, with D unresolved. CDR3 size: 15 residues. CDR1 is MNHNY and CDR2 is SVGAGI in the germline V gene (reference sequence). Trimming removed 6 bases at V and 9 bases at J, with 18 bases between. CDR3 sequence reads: CASSPRGQEASPLHF. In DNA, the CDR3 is TGTGCCAGCAGCCCCCGTGGGCAGGAGGCTTCACCCCTCCACTTT.

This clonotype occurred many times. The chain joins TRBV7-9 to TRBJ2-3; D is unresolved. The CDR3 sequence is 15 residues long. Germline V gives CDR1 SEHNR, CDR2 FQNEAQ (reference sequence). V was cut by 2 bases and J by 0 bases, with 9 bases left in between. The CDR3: CASSLYQTSTDTQYF. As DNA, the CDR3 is TGTGCCAGCAGCTTATACCAGACTAGCACAGATACGCAGTATTTT.

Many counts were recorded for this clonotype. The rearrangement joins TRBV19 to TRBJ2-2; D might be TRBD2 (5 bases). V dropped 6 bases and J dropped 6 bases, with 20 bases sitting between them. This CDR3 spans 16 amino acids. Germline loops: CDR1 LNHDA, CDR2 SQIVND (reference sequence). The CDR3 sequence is CASSRPLTGTAGELFF. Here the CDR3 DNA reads TGTGCCAGTAGCCGCCCTTTGACGGGAACCGCCGGGGAGCTGTTTTTT.

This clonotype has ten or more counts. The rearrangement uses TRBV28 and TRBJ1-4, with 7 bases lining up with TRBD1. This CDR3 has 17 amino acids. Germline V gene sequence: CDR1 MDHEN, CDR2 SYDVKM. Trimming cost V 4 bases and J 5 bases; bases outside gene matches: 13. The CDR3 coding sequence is TGTGCCAGCAGTTCCCCGGGGACAGTAGGGGGGAATGAAAAACTGTTTTTT. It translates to CASSSPGTVGGNEKLFF.

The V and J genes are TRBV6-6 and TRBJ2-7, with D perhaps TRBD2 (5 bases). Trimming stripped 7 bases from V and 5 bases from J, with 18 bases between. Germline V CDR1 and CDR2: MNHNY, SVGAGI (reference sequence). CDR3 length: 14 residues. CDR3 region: CASNAGVRNHEQYF. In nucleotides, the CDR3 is TGTGCCAGCAACGCCGGGGTACGAAACCACGAGCAGTACTTC.

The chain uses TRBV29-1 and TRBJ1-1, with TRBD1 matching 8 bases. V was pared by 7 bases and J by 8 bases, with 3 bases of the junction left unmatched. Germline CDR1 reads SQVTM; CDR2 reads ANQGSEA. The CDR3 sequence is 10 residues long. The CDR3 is CSGWDREAFF. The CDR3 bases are TGCAGCGGATGGGACAGGGAAGCTTTCTTT.

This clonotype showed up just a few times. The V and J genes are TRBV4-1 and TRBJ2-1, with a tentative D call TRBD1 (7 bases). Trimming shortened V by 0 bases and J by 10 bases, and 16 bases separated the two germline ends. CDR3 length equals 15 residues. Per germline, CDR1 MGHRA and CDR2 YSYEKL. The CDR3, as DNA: TGCGCCAGCAGCCAAGAGGAGGGGCGGGACAGCGAGCAGTTCTTC. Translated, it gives CASSQEEGRDSEQFF.

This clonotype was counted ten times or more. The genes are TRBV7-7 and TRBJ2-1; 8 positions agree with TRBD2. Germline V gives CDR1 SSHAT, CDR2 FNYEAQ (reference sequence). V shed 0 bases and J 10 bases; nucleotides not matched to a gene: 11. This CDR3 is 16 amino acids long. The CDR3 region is CASSLAPGLALGEQFF. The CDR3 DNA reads TGTGCCAGCAGCTTAGCGCCCGGACTAGCCCTCGGCGAGCAGTTCTTC.

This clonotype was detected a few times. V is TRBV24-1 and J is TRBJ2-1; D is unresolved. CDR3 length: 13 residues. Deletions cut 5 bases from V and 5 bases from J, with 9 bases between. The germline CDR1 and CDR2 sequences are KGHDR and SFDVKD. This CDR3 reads CATSGRSNNEQFF. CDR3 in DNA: TGTGCCACCAGTGGTAGATCAAACAATGAGCAGTTCTTC.